What follows is one T cell receptor beta chain and its context. This clone has just one count. What antigen it recognizes has not been identified. No base-level quality is on record; no much larger clone is a single base apart. Other nucleotide sequences from this sample produce the same CDR3. Taken from the germline V gene (reference sequence), the CDR1 and CDR2 loops are GTSNPN and SVGIG. The CDR3, cysteine through phenylalanine, is 13 amino acids long. The retained sequence is limited to the CDR3, 39 bases, with the frame set at the first base. The trim is 1 base for V and 4 bases for J, with a gap of 8 bases between the germline ends. The data stem from a study of cytomegalovirus exposure and HLA in healthy donors (dated by TCRdb to 2016 to 2017). Study-level background: According to an earlier analysis of 550 to 750 of the donors, about 179 million T cells yielded 117 million unique TCR beta sequences and 276 Gb of sequence data. Every discovery cohort repertoire had been produced on one sequencing platform. In an earlier analysis of a few hundred of the donors, high-throughput TCR beta sequencing was used to judge whether each TCR beta V gene segment behaved as functional or pseudogenic. To predict cytomegalovirus infection status, the study brought together high-throughput TCR immunosequencing, statistical association of individual TCRs with disease status, and machine learning. Typing coverage differed by locus: A, B, C, DRB1 and DQB1 were typed in about 629-630 donors, DQA1 in 500 to 550, DPA1 in 600 to 610, and DPB1 in 450 to 480. To study patterns of TCR occurrence, a later analysis re-analyzed previously published TCR beta repertoires from 666 donors and added high-resolution HLA genotyping. The genetic ancestry cluster associated with self-reported Caucasian donors included 81% of the 300 to 400 genotyped donors. The study profiled the T cell repertoires of about 640 subjects by immunosequencing and related them to cytomegalovirus serostatus. Among roughly 400 genotyped donors of the cohort, an average of around 250,000 unique TCR beta nucleotide sequences was sequenced per donor, of which about 19% were non-productive. Rather than drawing on any new phenotypic data, the later analysis identified candidate immune exposures from TCR beta sequences and the way those sequences occurred across donors. Roughly five DR-DQ haplotypes were handled as single units for association and clustering because linkage in the cohort was strong. Roughly 290 gigabases of sequencing data and 91 million or so unique TCR sequences made up an early release that covered 500 to 700 HLA-typed donors. The study aimed to test whether cataloging public T cell receptors could reveal signatures of past pathogen exposure. Along with the roughly 670-subject first cohort, a separate validation cohort of over 90 different subjects was used. HLA typing included class I and class II loci at four-digit resolution. A later genetic analysis took genome-wide SNP genotypes for about 55% of the roughly 670 donors and used that subset as a discovery cohort. Alongside the repertoire data, information on donor age, sex, ethnicity and CMV serostatus was compiled.

Findings and caveats that apply to the study as a whole: A further reported finding was that TCR beta sequences accurately predicted the HLA-A and HLA-B alleles for most subjects in the first cohort. An earlier analysis of around 500 of the donors showed that most TCR beta V segments appeared in productive rearrangements either about 90% or about 30% of the time, which broadly matched IMGT annotations. According to a later analysis, TCR association rates differed among HLA loci, with DRB1 alleles showing the most associated TCRs and HLA-C alleles showing the fewest. Because the 87-base-pair reads could not distinguish some IMGT-functional V segments, including TRBV6-2 and TRBV6-3, those segments were excluded. In a later analysis, HLA-associated TCR beta chains were found to be more clonally expanded and to have lower generation probabilities than equally common non-associated chains. In a later analysis, several top co-occurrence clusters were reported to appear linked to parvovirus B19, influenza, CMV and Epstein-Barr virus. Three of the identified cytomegalovirus-associated TCR beta chains were confirmed in vitro to be specific for cytomegalovirus antigens. Correlated functional status among segregating V segments might be attributable to linkage disequilibrium, but an unknown experimental factor could not be ruled out. Because counts were too low, roughly 17 rarely observed V segments, including chromosome 9 orphons, were left out of the earlier analysis of approximately 500 of the donors. In both the original and validation cohorts, the classifier was reported to diagnose cytomegalovirus status with high specificity and sensitivity. For the cohort, immune exposure information was limited to CMV serostatus. V-gene and J-gene trimming of TCR beta chains was associated with a missense DCLRE1C variant in a later genetic analysis, and the association was replicated in an independent cohort. A later genetic analysis reported fewer N-insertions in productive TCRs among donors in an Asian-associated ancestry cluster than the roughly 690-donor mean. While some public TCRs were present in many individuals, most TCR sequences turned up only very rarely across donors. At a false discovery rate of 0.05, a later analysis linked some 17,000 TCR beta sequences to specific HLA alleles. Because HLA typing was missing for some donors at each locus, association tests included only the typed subset. The sequencing pipeline was judged likely to have produced a cluster of highly shared sequence variants as a technical artifact. It was suggested by the authors that the approach could potentially be generalized to other disease states and immunological phenotypes. Assigning TCR associations to individual alleles was difficult when HLA alleles, especially DR and DQ, strongly co-occurred. This cohort had only TCR beta chains sequenced, and the lack of alpha or paired-chain data limited which features could be detected. The study listed 150 to 200 TCR beta chains as associated with cytomegalovirus. The presence/absence analyses assumed that sequencing depth was roughly uniform across donors, and that assumption may not be true. Most CMV-associated TCR beta chains appeared to be HLA-restricted in a later analysis, and the HLA associations seemed to be driven largely by CMV exposure.

The method was the immunoSEQ multiplex PCR assay. The multiplex PCR relied on a mix of 60 forward primers for TCR Vbeta segments and 13 reverse primers for TCR Jbeta segments. Amplification of the CDR3 region of rearranged TCR beta genes was performed with a multiplex PCR assay on genomic DNA. Amplified TCR beta libraries were sequenced as 87-base-pair reads on the Illumina HiSeq System. The authors processed their data as follows. Across the 670 or so repertoires, a later analysis counted roughly 77 million unique TCR beta chains, around 11 million of which were shared by at least two donors. Raw reads were error-corrected and collapsed into unique sequences by a nearest-neighbor algorithm in which closely related sequences were merged to remove PCR and sequencing errors. To assign V, D and J gene segments, CDR3 sequences were aligned to IMGT reference sequences. Each retained sequence needed at least a six-nucleotide match to both a V gene segment and a J gene segment. A rearrangement was called productive if the CDR3 had no stop codons and remained in frame with V and J, and every other rearrangement was called non-productive. CDR3 was defined according to IMGT convention as the region running from the second conserved V-encoded cysteine to the conserved J-encoded phenylalanine. The earlier analysis of some 550 of the donors excluded any sequence lacking an unambiguous match to a single V gene segment. In an earlier analysis of approximately 590 of the donors, a V segment was called functional when productive rearrangements were above 56.7%, and segregating when the standard deviation between donors exceeded 5%. A statistical classification framework was developed to diagnose cytomegalovirus status using the catalog of TCR beta chain sequences. V and J gene assignment, in a later analysis, came from comparing TCR nucleotide sequences with IMGT/GENE-DB human TR gene sequences. Using the TCRdist pipeline, a later analysis assigned CDR3 sequences along with most-parsimonious VDJ recombination scenarios. In a later analysis, every TCR beta chain was defined by the combination of its CDR3 amino acid sequence and its V-gene family, and reads without a unique V-gene family were dropped. In a later analysis, fewer than 650 highly shared, low-generation-probability nucleotide sequences were removed to address suspected cross-contamination and a sequencing artifact. In a later analysis, a clonal expansion index for each public chain was calculated from normalized within-repertoire ranks of inferred template counts. In a later analysis, generation probabilities were computed using a VDJ recombination model fitted to out-of-frame rearrangements, and the results were checked against IGoR. A later analysis scored TCR-TCR, TCR-HLA and TCR-CMV co-occurrence with hypergeometric tests, applying a repertoire-size bias correction to TCR pairs. A later analysis estimated false discovery rates by permuting HLA or CMV assignments 20 times. A later analysis grouped co-occurring TCRs with DBSCAN, adding TCRdist sequence similarity when clustering within HLA-allele-positive subsets. Repertoires with fewer than 30,000 or more than 120,000 public chains were left out of co-occurrence clustering, as were about 5 repertoires with anomalous nucleotide sharing. TCRdb re-hosts the immuneACCESS table, in-frame sequences only. Its copies lack some clones; in the studies checked, an unresolved V gene accounts for under half of them, and the cause for the rest is not known. V, J and clone size reflect that table, while D and trimming were determined from the DNA. This sample comprises about 160,000 clones, around 84% of them detected only once. The top ten clones comprise 1.5% to 2.5% of the sample.

The cohort was made up of 500 to 850 healthy bone marrow donors. Cohort members were all nominally healthy when sampled, although unrecorded immune exposures were likely present. The donor tested CMV seronegative and was one of the 352 seronegative cohort members. Every donor gave a peripheral blood sample, and the peripheral blood mononuclear cells from that sample were used for TCR beta sequencing. The Qiagen DNeasy Blood Extraction Kit was used to extract genomic DNA from the blood cell samples. The receptor was isolated from a man aged 18 to 29 in good health and CMV-seronegative. Input material: PBMCs. Recombination linked TRBV30 to TRBJ1-5; the D gene is perhaps TRBD1, from 5 matching bases. CDR3 reads: CAWSGQGNQPQHF. The DNA sequence is given as TGTGCCTGGAGTGGGCAGGGAAATCAGCCCCAGCATTTT.